This is a list of T cell receptor beta chains from one sample in a study of molecular identifiers for immune sequencing clone quantification. A single record per CDR3 protein comes from TCRdb applying MiXCR to the PCR reads. The sample consists of fewer than 350,000 distinct CDR3 sequences, under 25% of them appearing once. The specimen was naive CD8+ T cells from blood, with Jurkat cell RNA spiked in. The origin of the receptors is a human donor in good health. Some libraries in this study had Jurkat cell RNA spiked in. The CDR3 runs from the conserved cysteine through the conserved F or W. Fields, in order: V gene, J gene, D gene, clone size, CDR3 DNA, CDR3 protein. The D gene is left open where the match is weak. Clone size, where shown, is once, few, many, or a class for clones that have expanded.

V gene: TRBV6-5
J gene: TRBJ2-7
D gene: TRBD1
clone size: many
CDR3 DNA: TGTGCCAGCAGGGGACAGGTGGGCCGCTACGAGCAGTACTTC
CDR3 protein: CASRGQVGRYEQYF

V gene: TRBV7-2
J gene: TRBJ1-3
D gene: TRBD1
clone size: few
CDR3 DNA: TGTGCCAGCAGCTTAGCGTTCCCAGGGGGCGATCGGACCATATATTTT
CDR3 protein: CASSLAFPGGDRTIYF

V gene: TRBV6-2/TRBV6-3
J gene: TRBJ2-6
D gene: TRBD2
clone size: few
CDR3 DNA: TGTGCCAGCACCCAAGGACTAGCGGGCCTGTCTGGGGCCAACGTCCTGACTTTC
CDR3 protein: CASTQGLAGLSGANVLTF

V gene: TRBV19
J gene: TRBJ2-1
D gene: NA
clone size: many
CDR3 DNA: TGTGCCAGTAGTATGGGTGGAAGAAGCTCCTACAATGAGCAGTTCTTC
CDR3 protein: CASSMGGRSSYNEQFF

V gene: TRBV7-9
J gene: TRBJ1-4
D gene: NA
clone size: NA
CDR3 DNA: TGTGCCAGCAGCTTAGTTGGGGGGACTAATGAAAGACTGTTTTTT
CDR3 protein: CASSLVGGTNERLFF

V gene: TRBV29-1
J gene: TRBJ1-2
D gene: NA
clone size: NA
CDR3 DNA: TGCAGCGTTGAACCGTCTGGGGGGAGGCGTGGCTACACCTTC
CDR3 protein: CSVEPSGGRRGYTF

V gene: TRBV4-1
J gene: TRBJ1-1
D gene: NA
clone size: many
CDR3 DNA: TGCGCCAGCAGCCAAGAACGAGGGTTGCCTGAAGCTTTCTTT
CDR3 protein: CASSQERGLPEAFF

V gene: TRBV28
J gene: TRBJ2-1
D gene: NA
clone size: NA
CDR3 DNA: TGTGCCAGCAGCCATGACAGCCCGGAAGACAATGAGCAGTTCTTC
CDR3 protein: CASSHDSPEDNEQFF

V gene: TRBV6-2/TRBV6-3
J gene: TRBJ2-7
D gene: TRBD2
clone size: NA
CDR3 DNA: TGTGCCAGCGGAAAGACTAGCGGAGTCTACGAGCAGTACTTC
CDR3 protein: CASGKTSGVYEQYF

V gene: TRBV12-5
J gene: TRBJ2-1
D gene: TRBD1
clone size: NA
CDR3 DNA: TGTGCTAGTGGTCCGACGACAGGGAGCTCCTACAATGAGCAGTTCTTC
CDR3 protein: CASGPTTGSSYNEQFF

V gene: TRBV19
J gene: TRBJ2-1
D gene: TRBD2
clone size: few
CDR3 DNA: TGTGCCAGTAGTACTATTAGCGGGAGAGGAGAGCAGTTCTTC
CDR3 protein: CASSTISGRGEQFF

V gene: TRBV12-3/TRBV12-4
J gene: TRBJ2-3
D gene: NA
clone size: many
CDR3 DNA: TGTGCCAGCAGTTTAGACCGCGTCCCAACAGATACGCAGTATTTT
CDR3 protein: CASSLDRVPTDTQYF

V gene: TRBV7-6
J gene: TRBJ2-2
D gene: NA
clone size: many
CDR3 DNA: TGTGCCAGCAGCTTAACGACCGGGTCCGGGGAGCTGTTTTTT
CDR3 protein: CASSLTTGSGELFF

V gene: TRBV27
J gene: TRBJ2-3
D gene: TRBD1
clone size: NA
CDR3 DNA: TGTGCCAGCAGTTTAATACCGGGACAGAGAAACACAGATACGCAGTATTTT
CDR3 protein: CASSLIPGQRNTDTQYF

V gene: TRBV7-2
J gene: TRBJ2-7
D gene: NA
clone size: many
CDR3 DNA: TGTGCCAGCAGCCGTGACGGGGGAAGCTACGAGCAGTACTTC
CDR3 protein: CASSRDGGSYEQYF

V gene: TRBV7-8
J gene: TRBJ2-1
D gene: NA
clone size: once
CDR3 DNA: TGTGCCAGCAGCGTAAGCTCCTGCAATGAGCAGTTCTTC
CDR3 protein: CASSVSSCNEQFF

V gene: TRBV7-6
J gene: TRBJ2-7
D gene: NA
clone size: NA
CDR3 DNA: TGTGCCAGCAGCTTATACAGGGACGGGCTGGGGGAGCAGTACTTC
CDR3 protein: CASSLYRDGLGEQYF

V gene: TRBV4-3
J gene: TRBJ1-5
D gene: NA
clone size: NA
CDR3 DNA: TGCGCCACCACCCAAGAATGGAGGGGGACGAATCAGCCCCAGCATTTT
CDR3 protein: CATTQEWRGTNQPQHF

V gene: TRBV27
J gene: TRBJ2-7
D gene: TRBD1
clone size: few
CDR3 DNA: TGTGCCAGCAGTTCTAGGACAGGGGGTAACCCCTACGAGCAGTACTTC
CDR3 protein: CASSSRTGGNPYEQYF

V gene: TRBV29-1
J gene: TRBJ2-7
D gene: NA
clone size: NA
CDR3 DNA: TGCAGCGTTGAAGATACAGGGAGCTACGAGCAGTACTTC
CDR3 protein: CSVEDTGSYEQYF

V gene: TRBV23-1
J gene: TRBJ1-6
D gene: NA
clone size: NA
CDR3 DNA: TGCGCCAGCAGTCAATCAAACGGCACGAGGGGAGCCTATAATTCACCCCTCCACTTT
CDR3 protein: CASSQSNGTRGAYNSPLHF

V gene: TRBV5-1
J gene: TRBJ2-3
D gene: NA
clone size: few
CDR3 DNA: TGCGCCAGCAGCTCAGTGGGAGCGGGCGGGGCAGATACGCAGTATTTT
CDR3 protein: CASSSVGAGGADTQYF

V gene: TRBV7-9
J gene: TRBJ2-3
D gene: NA
clone size: many
CDR3 DNA: TGTGCCAGCAGCTTGGAGGATACGCAGTATTTT
CDR3 protein: CASSLEDTQYF

V gene: TRBV20-1
J gene: TRBJ2-6
D gene: NA
clone size: few
CDR3 DNA: TGCAGTGCTAGAGGGGGGGCCAACGTCCTGACTTTC
CDR3 protein: CSARGGANVLTF

V gene: TRBV2
J gene: TRBJ1-1
D gene: NA
clone size: NA
CDR3 DNA: TGTGCCAGCAGTGAAGCGGTAGGGGTCACTGAAGCTTTCTTT
CDR3 protein: CASSEAVGVTEAFF

V gene: TRBV7-6
J gene: TRBJ2-3
D gene: NA
clone size: many
CDR3 DNA: TGTGCCAGCAGCTTCGAGGGGGGACAATCAGATACGCAGTATTTT
CDR3 protein: CASSFEGGQSDTQYF

V gene: TRBV4-3
J gene: TRBJ2-3
D gene: NA
clone size: few
CDR3 DNA: TGCGCCAGCAGCCAAGACAGGGGCAGGATAAGCACAGATACGCAGTATTTT
CDR3 protein: CASSQDRGRISTDTQYF

V gene: TRBV11-2
J gene: TRBJ2-1
D gene: NA
clone size: NA
CDR3 DNA: TGTGCCAGCAGCTTAGATTTGGCCCCCGAGCAGTTCTTC
CDR3 protein: CASSLDLAPEQFF

V gene: TRBV4-3
J gene: TRBJ1-1
D gene: NA
clone size: many
CDR3 DNA: TGCGCCAGCAGCCCACACCAGGATGCCGAAGCTTTCTTT
CDR3 protein: CASSPHQDAEAFF

V gene: TRBV28
J gene: TRBJ2-3
D gene: NA
clone size: many
CDR3 DNA: TGTGCCAGCAGTTTTTTGGGTACAGATACGCAGTATTTT
CDR3 protein: CASSFLGTDTQYF

V gene: TRBV28
J gene: TRBJ1-5
D gene: NA
clone size: many
CDR3 DNA: TGTGCCAGCAGCCCTATTAAGGTCAGCAATCAGCCCCAGCATTTT
CDR3 protein: CASSPIKVSNQPQHF

V gene: TRBV6-2/TRBV6-3
J gene: TRBJ2-1
D gene: NA
clone size: NA
CDR3 DNA: TGTGCCAGCAGTCCCCGACCCCAGAGCTCCTACAATGAGCAGTTCTTC
CDR3 protein: CASSPRPQSSYNEQFF

V gene: TRBV16
J gene: TRBJ2-7
D gene: NA
clone size: NA
CDR3 DNA: TGTGCCAGCAGCCCCACGCCCGGGACCGAGAGCTCCTACGAGCAGTACTTC
CDR3 protein: CASSPTPGTESSYEQYF